This T cell receptor (beta chain) was captured by sequencing in a study of blood T cell repertoires in COVID-19 (dated by TCRdb to about 2020). At the level of the whole study: The collaborator samples originated in the United States, Italy and Spain and spanned the acute and convalescent phases of COVID-19. The repertoires were made available in a free public database intended to serve as a resource for research on the immune response to SARS-CoV-2. The material from the prospective study consisted of cDNA or gDNA derived from T cells, B-cell-depleted T cells, or PBMCs. The samples were drawn from the first 160 participants of the ongoing ImmuneRACE study and from 1,254 subjects provided by 6 global collaborators. Where available, HLA class I and class II types were taken from metadata supplied by the sample provider and were not determined by assay-based typing. Deeply sampled blood TCRbeta repertoires from subjects exposed to, actively infected with, or recovered from COVID-19 were included in the dataset. A de-identified subject ID, COVID-19 status, age in years and sex were almost always included in the sample metadata. Here is what the overall study found, with its caveats: The amount of clinical and demographic metadata varied by source and participant and was provided uncurated.

TCRbeta CDR3 regions were amplified from genomic DNA using the immunoSEQ Assay, a bias-controlled multiplex PCR. The original pipeline was this. Within the assay, amplification of reference gene primers was used to estimate how many nucleated cells each sample contained. Sequence reads were collapsed and filtered to measure the absolute abundance of every unique TCRbeta CDR3 rearrangement. For each sample, productive Simpson clonality was calculated as the square root of Simpson's diversity index over productive rearrangements. TCRdb carries this immuneACCESS record with in-frame sequences only. Its versions omit some clonotypes, under half of them owing to an unresolved V gene in the studies checked, with the rest unexplained. V and J calls and clone size are copied from that table; D and trimming were computed from the DNA. This sample gives roughly 280,000 clones in total; around 84% of them show up just once. The ten largest clones capture 4% to 4.5% of the sample.

The collaborating institutions used their own protocols to collect whole blood in K2EDTA tubes. For TCRbeta analysis, collaborators shipped samples as frozen whole blood, isolated PBMCs, or DNA extracted from either of those sample types. According to the germline V gene, CDR1 reads SGHDT and CDR2 reads YYEEEE. Trimming at the junction amounts to 4 bases on V and 3 bases on J, and the germline ends lie 20 bases apart. Spanning cysteine to phenylalanine, the CDR3 consists of 16 amino acids. Only the CDR3 DNA stays, 48 bases, in frame from base 1. Of note for this clone: Its recognized antigen is unknown. The input lacks base qualities; no much larger clone sits a single base away.

The TCR sequence derives from a man aged 55 to 70 with acute or convalescent COVID-19. The receptor chain draws on TRBV5-6 and TRBJ2-7; TRBD1 is possibly the D segment (6 matching bases). The sample was peripheral blood. The DNA sequence reads TGTGCCAGCAGCACCCTATTCAGGGGACCCCACTACGAGCAGTACTTC. Its amino acids are CASSTLFRGPHYEQYF.